The sequence of this T cell receptor beta chain was determined in a study of molecular identifiers for immune sequencing clone quantification. This clonotype is a singleton in its sample. TCRdb ran MiXCR on the PCR reads and lists one entry per CDR3 protein. The profile covers approximately 630,000 distinct CDR3 sequences, with 25% appearing a single time and 0.75% to 0.8% taken by the ten largest. This receptor was obtained from a human donor in good health. Some libraries in this study had Jurkat cell RNA spiked in. Sequencing used naive CD8+ T cells from blood, with Jurkat cell RNA spiked in. The subset is: FACS-sorted CD8+CD4-CCR7+CD45RA+ naive T cells.

CDR3 coding DNA: TGCAGTGCTAGAGATAGCGCGGGGAACTCCTACGAGCAGTACTTC. It encodes CSARDSAGNSYEQYF. V gene TRBV20-1 combines with J gene TRBJ2-7; a weak D match, TRBD2 (6 bases). Trimming stripped 0 bases from V and 0 bases from J, with 12 bases between. The CDR3 covers 15 residues. Germline assignment: CDR1 DFQATT and CDR2 SNEGSKA (reference sequence).